Below are 6 T cell receptor beta chains sequenced from a single sample in a study of blood T cell repertoires in COVID-19. TCRdb's table, derived via immunoSEQ multiplex PCR, lists solely in-frame clones and lacks some. The table lists about 160,000 clones, around four fifths of them singletons. Specimen: PBMCs or T cells enriched from blood (not recorded which). These receptors were taken from a woman in her forties or fifties who had recovered from COVID-19.

J is TRBJ2-4 and V is TRBV6-2 or TRBV6-3; a weak D match, TRBD1 (6 bases). The CDR3 length is 12 residues. V lost 5 bases, J lost 6 bases, and 8 bases lay in between. Germline V gene sequence: CDR1 MNHEY, CDR2 SVGEGT. DNA of the CDR3: TGTGCCAGCAGTGCGACAGGAAACATTCAGTACTTC. This translates into CASSATGNIQYF.

The rearrangement joins TRBV28 to TRBJ1-2, with unresolved D. CDR3 length: 12 residues. CDR1 is MDHEN, CDR2 SYDVKM, per germline. V was cut by 3 bases and J by 8 bases, with 10 bases left in between. The CDR3: CASSLAGWGYTF. CDR3 in DNA: TGTGCCAGCAGTTTGGCAGGCTGGGGCTACACCTTC.

The V call is TRBV29-1, the J call TRBJ1-2; tentatively, D is TRBD1 (6 bases). With 6 bases removed from V and 4 bases from J, the gap between germline ends came to 15 bases. Germline CDR1 reads SQVTM; CDR2 reads ANQGSEA. CDR3 length: 13 amino acids. For the CDR3, the DNA is TGCAGCGTCCGGGACACTGAACCCTATGGCTACACCTTC. Amino acid sequence: CSVRDTEPYGYTF.

DNA for the CDR3: TGTGCCAGCAGTGAAACGGCAGATACGCAGTATTTT. Its protein is CASSETADTQYF. V is TRBV6-1 and J is TRBJ2-3; D gene uncertain. The CDR3 length is 12 residues. Deletions cut 2 bases from V and 4 bases from J, with 4 bases between. Looked up from germline, CDR1 is MNHNS and CDR2 is SASEGT.

This clone has a single count. The J gene is TRBJ2-1, the V gene TRBV6-6; 7 positions agree with TRBD1. The length of the CDR3 is 13 residues. From germline, CDR1 is MNHNY and CDR2 SVGAGI (reference sequence). The ends lost 6 bases at V and 5 bases at J; junction bases unmatched: 4. The CDR3: CASRDRLHNEQFF. DNA for the CDR3: TGTGCCAGCAGGGACAGGCTTCACAATGAGCAGTTCTTC.

This clone has a single count. The V call is TRBV5-1, the J call TRBJ2-7; 10 nucleotides line up with TRBD2. In germline, CDR1 is SGHRS, CDR2 YFSETQ. V lost 5 bases and J lost 1; bases outside the gene matches: 6. The CDR3 is 15 residues long. The CDR3 region has the DNA TGCGCCAGCAGGTCCGGGACTAGCGCTTCCTACGAGCAGTACTTC. Translating gives CASRSGTSASYEQYF.